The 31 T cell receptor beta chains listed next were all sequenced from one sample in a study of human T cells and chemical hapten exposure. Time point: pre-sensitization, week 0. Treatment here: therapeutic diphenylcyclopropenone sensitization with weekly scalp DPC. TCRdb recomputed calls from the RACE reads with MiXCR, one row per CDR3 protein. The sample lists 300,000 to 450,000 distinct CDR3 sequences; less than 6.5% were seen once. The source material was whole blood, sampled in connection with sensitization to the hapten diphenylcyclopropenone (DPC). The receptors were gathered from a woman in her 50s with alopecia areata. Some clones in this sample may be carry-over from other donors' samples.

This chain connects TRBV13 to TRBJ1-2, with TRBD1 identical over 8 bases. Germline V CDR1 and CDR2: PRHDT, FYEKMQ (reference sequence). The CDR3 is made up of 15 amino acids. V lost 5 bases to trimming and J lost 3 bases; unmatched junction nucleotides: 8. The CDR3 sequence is CASSMNRGRDYGYTF. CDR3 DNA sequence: TGTGCCAGCAGCATGAACAGGGGGAGGGACTATGGCTACACCTTC.

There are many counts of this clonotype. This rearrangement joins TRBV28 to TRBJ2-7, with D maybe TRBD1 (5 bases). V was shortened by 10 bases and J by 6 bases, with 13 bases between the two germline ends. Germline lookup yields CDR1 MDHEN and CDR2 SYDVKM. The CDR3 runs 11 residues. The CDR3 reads CAIMQGREQYF. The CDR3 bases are TGTGCCATCATGCAGGGTCGCGAGCAGTACTTC.

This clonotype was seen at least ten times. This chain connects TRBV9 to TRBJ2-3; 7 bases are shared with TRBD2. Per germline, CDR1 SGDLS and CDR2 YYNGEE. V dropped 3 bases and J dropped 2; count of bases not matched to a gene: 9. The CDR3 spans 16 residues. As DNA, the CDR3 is TGTGCCAGCAGCGCTCCGGGACTATCGACCACAGATACGCAGTATTTT. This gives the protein CASSAPGLSTTDTQYF. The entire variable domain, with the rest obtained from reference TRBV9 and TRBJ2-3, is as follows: DSGVTQTPKHLITATGQRVTLRCSPRSGDLSVYWYQQSLDQGLQFLIQYYNGEERAKGNILERFSAQQFPDLHSELNLSSLELGDSALYFCASSAPGLSTTDTQYFGPGTRLTVL.

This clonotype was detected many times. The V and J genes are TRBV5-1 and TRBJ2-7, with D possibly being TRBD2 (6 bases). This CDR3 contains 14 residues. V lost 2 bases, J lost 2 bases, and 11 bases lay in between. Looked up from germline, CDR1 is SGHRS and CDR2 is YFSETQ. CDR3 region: CASSLLGGAYEQYF. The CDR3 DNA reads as TGCGCCAGCAGCTTACTCGGCGGGGCCTACGAGCAGTACTTC.

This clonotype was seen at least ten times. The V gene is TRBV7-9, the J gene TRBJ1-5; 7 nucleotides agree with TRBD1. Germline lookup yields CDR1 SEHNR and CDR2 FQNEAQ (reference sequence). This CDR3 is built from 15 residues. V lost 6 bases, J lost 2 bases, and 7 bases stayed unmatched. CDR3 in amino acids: CASRSGGKGNQPQHF. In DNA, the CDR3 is TGTGCCAGCAGATCAGGGGGTAAGGGCAATCAGCCCCAGCATTTT.

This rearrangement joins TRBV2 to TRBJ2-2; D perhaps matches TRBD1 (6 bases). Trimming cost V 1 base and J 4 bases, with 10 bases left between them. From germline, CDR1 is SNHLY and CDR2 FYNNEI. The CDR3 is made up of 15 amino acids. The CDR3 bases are TGTGCCAGCAGTGAAGGCAGGGGTCCCACCGGGGAGCTGTTTTTT. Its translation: CASSEGRGPTGELFF.

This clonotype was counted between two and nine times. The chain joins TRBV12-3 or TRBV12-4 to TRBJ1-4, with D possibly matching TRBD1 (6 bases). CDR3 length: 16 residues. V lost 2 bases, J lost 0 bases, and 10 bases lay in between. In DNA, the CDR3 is TGTGCCAGCAGTTTATCGGGGGCTGCAACTAATGAAAAACTGTTTTTT. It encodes CASSLSGAATNEKLFF.

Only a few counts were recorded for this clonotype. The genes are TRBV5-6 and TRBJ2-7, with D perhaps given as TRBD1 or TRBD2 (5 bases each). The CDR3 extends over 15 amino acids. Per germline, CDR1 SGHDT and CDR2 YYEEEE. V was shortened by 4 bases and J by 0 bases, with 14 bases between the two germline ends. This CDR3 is CASSPSGPGSYEQYF. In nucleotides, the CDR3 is TGTGCCAGCAGCCCATCGGGGCCCGGCTCCTACGAGCAGTACTTC.

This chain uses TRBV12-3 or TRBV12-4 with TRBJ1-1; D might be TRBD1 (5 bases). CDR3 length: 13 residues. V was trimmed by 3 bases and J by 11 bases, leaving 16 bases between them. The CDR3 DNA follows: TGTGCCAGCAGTTTCCCGCCCGGGGCCTGGGCTTTCTTT. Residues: CASSFPPGAWAFF.

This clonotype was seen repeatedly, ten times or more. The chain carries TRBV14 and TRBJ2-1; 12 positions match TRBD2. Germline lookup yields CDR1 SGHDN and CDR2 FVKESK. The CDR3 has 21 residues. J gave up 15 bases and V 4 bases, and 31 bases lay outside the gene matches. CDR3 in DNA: TGTGCCAGCAGCCTAGTCCCACAGGGGCGCTGGGGACTAGCGGGCCTCCCGGGGGGGTTCTTC. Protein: CASSLVPQGRWGLAGLPGGFF.

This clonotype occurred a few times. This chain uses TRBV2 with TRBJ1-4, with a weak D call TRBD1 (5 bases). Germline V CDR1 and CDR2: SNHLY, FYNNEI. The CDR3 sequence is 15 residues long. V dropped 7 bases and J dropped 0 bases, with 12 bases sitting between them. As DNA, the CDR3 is TGTGCCAGCACCCAAACAGGCACAACTAATGAAAAACTGTTTTTT. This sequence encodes CASTQTGTTNEKLFF.

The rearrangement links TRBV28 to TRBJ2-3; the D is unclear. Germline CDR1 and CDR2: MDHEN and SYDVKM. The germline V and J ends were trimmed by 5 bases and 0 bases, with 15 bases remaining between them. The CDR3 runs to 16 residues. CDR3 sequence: CASSVLGPLSTDTQYF. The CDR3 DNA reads TGTGCCAGCAGTGTACTTGGGCCCCTAAGCACAGATACGCAGTATTTT.

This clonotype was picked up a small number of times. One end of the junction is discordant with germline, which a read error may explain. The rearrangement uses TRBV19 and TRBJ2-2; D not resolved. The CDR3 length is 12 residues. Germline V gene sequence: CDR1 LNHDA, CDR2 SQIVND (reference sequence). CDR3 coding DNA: TGTGCCAGTAGGATAGGTGGCGGGGAGCTGTTTTTT. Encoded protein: CASRIGGGELFF. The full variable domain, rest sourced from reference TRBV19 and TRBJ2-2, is DGGITQSPKYLFRKEGQNVTLSCEQNLNHDAMYWYRQDPGQGLRLIYYSQIVNDFQKGDIAEGYSVSREKKESFPLTVTSAQKNPTAFYLCASRIGGGELFFGEGSRLTVL.

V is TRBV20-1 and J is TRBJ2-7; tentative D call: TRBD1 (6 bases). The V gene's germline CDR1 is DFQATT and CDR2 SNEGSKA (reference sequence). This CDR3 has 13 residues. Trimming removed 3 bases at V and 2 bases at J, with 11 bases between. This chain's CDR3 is CSARGHIPYEQYF. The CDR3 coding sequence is TGCAGTGCTAGGGGACATATTCCCTACGAGCAGTACTTC.

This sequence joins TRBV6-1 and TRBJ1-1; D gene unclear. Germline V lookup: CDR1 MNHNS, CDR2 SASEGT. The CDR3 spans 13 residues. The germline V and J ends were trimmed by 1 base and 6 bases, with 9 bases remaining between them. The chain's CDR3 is CASSEVFDPEAFF. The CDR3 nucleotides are TGTGCCAGCAGTGAAGTTTTTGACCCTGAAGCTTTCTTT.

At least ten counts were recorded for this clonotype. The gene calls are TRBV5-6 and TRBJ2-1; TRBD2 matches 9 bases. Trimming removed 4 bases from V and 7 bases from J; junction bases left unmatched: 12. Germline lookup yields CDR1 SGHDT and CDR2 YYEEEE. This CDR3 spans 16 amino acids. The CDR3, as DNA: TGTGCCAGCAGCGGACGTTTAGCGGGAGATTCGAATGAGCAGTTCTTC. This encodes CASSGRLAGDSNEQFF.

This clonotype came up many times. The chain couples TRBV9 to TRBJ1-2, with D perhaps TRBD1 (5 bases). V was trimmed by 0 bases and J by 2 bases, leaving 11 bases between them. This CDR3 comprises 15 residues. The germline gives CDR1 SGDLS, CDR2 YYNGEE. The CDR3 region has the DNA TGTGCCAGCAGCGTAGCTACTTCAGGGAACTATGGCTACACCTTC. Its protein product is CASSVATSGNYGYTF.

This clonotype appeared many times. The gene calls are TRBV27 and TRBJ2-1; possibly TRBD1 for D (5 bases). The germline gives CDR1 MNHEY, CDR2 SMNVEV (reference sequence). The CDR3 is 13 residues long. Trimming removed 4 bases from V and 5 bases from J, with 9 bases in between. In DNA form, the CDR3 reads TGTGCCAGCAGTTATGACAGCAACAATGAGCAGTTCTTC. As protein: CASSYDSNNEQFF.

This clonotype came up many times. This CDR3 reads CASGDENQETQYF. The CDR3 DNA reads TGTGCTAGTGGCGATGAAAACCAAGAGACCCAGTACTTC. The gene calls are TRBV12-5 and TRBJ2-5; D uncertain. Trimming took off 6 bases at V and 0 bases at J, with 8 bases between the two ends. Germline values: CDR1 LGHNT, CDR2 FRNRAP. This CDR3 is 13 amino acids long. Full variable domain (outside the CDR3, taken from reference TRBV12-5 and TRBJ2-5): DARVTQTPRHKVTEMGQEVTMRCQPILGHNTVFWYRQTMMQGLELLAYFRNRAPLDDSGMPKDRFSAEMPDATLATLKIQPSEPRDSAVYFCASGDENQETQYFGPGTRLLVL.

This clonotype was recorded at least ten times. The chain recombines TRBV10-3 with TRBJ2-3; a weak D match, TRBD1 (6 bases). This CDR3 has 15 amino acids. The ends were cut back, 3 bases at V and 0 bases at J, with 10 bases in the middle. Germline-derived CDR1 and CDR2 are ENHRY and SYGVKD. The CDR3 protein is CAISEGQTSTDTQYF. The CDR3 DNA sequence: TGTGCCATCAGTGAAGGACAGACGAGCACAGATACGCAGTATTTT.

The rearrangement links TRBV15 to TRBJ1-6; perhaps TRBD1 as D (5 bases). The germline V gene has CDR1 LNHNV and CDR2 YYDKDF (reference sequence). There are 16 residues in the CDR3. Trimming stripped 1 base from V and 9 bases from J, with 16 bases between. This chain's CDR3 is CATSRGWGSEGSPLHF. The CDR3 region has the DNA TGTGCCACCAGCAGAGGATGGGGGTCAGAGGGTTCACCCCTCCACTTT.

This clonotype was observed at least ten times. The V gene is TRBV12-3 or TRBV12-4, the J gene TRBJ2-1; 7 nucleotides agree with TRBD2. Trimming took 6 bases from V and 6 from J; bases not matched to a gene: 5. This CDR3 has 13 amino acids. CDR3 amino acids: CASSPGRGNEQFF. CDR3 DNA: TGTGCCAGCAGCCCTGGGAGGGGCAATGAGCAGTTCTTC.

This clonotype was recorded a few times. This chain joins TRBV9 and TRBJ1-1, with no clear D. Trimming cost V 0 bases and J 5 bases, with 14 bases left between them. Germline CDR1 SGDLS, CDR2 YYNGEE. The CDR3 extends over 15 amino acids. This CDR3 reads CASSVGEGRGTEAFF. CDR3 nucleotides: TGTGCCAGCAGCGTAGGTGAAGGGCGAGGGACTGAAGCTTTCTTT. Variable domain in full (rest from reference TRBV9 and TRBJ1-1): DSGVTQTPKHLITATGQRVTLRCSPRSGDLSVYWYQQSLDQGLQFLIQYYNGEERAKGNILERFSAQQFPDLHSELNLSSLELGDSALYFCASSVGEGRGTEAFFGQGTRLTVV.

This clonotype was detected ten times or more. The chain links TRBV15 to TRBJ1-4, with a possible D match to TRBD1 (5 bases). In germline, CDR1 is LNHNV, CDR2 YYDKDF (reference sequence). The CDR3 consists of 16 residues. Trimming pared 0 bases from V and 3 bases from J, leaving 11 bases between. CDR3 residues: CATSRDRPGSNEKLFF. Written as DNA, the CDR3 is TGTGCCACCAGCAGAGATAGGCCAGGGTCTAATGAAAAACTGTTTTTT.

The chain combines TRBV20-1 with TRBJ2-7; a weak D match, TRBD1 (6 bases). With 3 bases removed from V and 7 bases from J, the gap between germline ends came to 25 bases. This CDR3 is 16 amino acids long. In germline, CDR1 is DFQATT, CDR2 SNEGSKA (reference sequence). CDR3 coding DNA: TGCAGTGCTAGGATACCTTCCCCGGGACAAAGGAAGGAGCAGTACTTC. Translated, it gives CSARIPSPGQRKEQYF.

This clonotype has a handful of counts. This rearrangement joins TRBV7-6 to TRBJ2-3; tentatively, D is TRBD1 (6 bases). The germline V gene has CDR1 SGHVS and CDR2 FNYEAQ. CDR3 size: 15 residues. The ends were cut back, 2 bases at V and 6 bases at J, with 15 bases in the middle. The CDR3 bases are TGTGCCAGCAGCTTAATGTTGGGGGCAACTGATACGCAGTATTTT. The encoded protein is CASSLMLGATDTQYF. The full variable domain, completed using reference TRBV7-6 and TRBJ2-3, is GAGVSQSPRYKVTKRGQDVALRCDPISGHVSLYWYRQALGQGPEFLTYFNYEAQQDKSGLPNDRFSAERPEGSISTLTIQRTEQRDSAMYRCASSLMLGATDTQYFGPGTRLTVL.

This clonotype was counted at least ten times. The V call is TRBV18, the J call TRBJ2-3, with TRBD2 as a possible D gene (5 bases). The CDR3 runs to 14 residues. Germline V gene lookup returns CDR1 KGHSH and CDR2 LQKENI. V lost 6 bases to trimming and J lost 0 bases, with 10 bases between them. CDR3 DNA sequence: TGTGCCAGCTCGCGGGTACCTAGCACAGATACGCAGTATTTT. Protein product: CASSRVPSTDTQYF. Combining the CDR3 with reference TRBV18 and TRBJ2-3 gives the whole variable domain NAGVMQNPRHLVRRRGQEARLRCSPMKGHSHVYWYRQLPEEGLKFMVYLQKENIIDESGMPKERFSAEFPKEGPSILRIQQVVRGDSAAYFCASSRVPSTDTQYFGPGTRLTVL.

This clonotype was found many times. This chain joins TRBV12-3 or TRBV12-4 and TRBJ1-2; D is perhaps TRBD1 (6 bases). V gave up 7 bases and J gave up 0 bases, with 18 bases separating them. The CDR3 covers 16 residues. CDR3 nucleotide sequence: TGTGCCAGCACCCCTTCGGCAGGGGCTGCTAACTATGGCTACACCTTC. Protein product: CASTPSAGAANYGYTF.

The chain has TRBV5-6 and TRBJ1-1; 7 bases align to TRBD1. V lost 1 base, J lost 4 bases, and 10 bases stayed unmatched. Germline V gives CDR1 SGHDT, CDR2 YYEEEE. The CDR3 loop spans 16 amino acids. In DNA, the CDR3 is TGTGCCAGCAGCTTGATCCAGGGGGGTTCGGGCACTGAAGCTTTCTTT. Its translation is CASSLIQGGSGTEAFF.

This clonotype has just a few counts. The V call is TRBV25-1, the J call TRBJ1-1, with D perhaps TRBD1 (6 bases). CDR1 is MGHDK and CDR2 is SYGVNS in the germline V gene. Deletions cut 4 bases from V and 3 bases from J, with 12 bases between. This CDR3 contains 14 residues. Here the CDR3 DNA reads TGTGCCAGCAGTGGCGGGGGGCGTGACACTGAAGCTTTCTTT. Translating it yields CASSGGGRDTEAFF. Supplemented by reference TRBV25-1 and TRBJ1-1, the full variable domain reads EADIYQTPRYLVIGTGKKITLECSQTMGHDKMYWYQQDPGMELHLIHYSYGVNSTEKGDLSSESTVSRIRTEHFPLTLESARPSHTSQYLCASSGGGRDTEAFFGQGTRLTVV.

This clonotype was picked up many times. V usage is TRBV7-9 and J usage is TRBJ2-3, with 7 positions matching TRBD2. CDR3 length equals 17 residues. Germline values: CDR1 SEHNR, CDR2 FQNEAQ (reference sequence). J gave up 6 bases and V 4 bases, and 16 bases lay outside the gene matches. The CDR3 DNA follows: TGTGCCAGCAGCTCTGGGACCGGGACTACAAGTCCCGATACGCAGTATTTT. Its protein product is CASSSGTGTTSPDTQYF.